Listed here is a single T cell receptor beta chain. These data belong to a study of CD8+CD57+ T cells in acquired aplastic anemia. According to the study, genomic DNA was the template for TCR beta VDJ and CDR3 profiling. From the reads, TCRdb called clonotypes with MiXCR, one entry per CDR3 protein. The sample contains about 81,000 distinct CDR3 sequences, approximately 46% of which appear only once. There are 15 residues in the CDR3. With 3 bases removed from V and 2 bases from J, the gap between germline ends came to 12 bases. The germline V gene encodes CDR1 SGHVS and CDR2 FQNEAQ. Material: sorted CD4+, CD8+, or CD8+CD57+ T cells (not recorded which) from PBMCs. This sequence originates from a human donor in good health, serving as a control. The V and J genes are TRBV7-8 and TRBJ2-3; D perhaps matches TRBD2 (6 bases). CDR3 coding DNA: TGTGCCAGCAGCTTCCGGGACTCGAACACAGATACGCAGTATTTT. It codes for CASSFRDSNTDTQYF.